These 21 T cell receptor beta chains originate from one sample sequenced in a study of shared clonotypes between healthy human individuals. Profiling relied on immunoSEQ multiplex PCR, and the TCRdb table lists in-frame clones only, not all of them. Among about 470,000 clones listed, around 79% were seen once. Sequencing input: PBMCs. Receptors originate from a woman aged 40 to 50 in good health. Some clones in this sample may be carry-over from other donors' samples.

The V call is TRBV19, the J call TRBJ2-4; D is tentatively TRBD1 or TRBD2 (5 bases each). The germline CDR1 and CDR2 sequences are LNHDA and SQIVND (reference sequence). V was shortened by 6 bases and J by 8 bases, with 11 bases between the two germline ends. The CDR3 totals 12 residues. The DNA for the CDR3 is TGTGCCAGTAGAGGGACCAGGCACATTCAGTACTTC. Translation gives CASRGTRHIQYF.

This chain uses TRBV19 with TRBJ2-5, with 8 bases lining up with TRBD1. Germline V gene lookup returns CDR1 LNHDA and CDR2 SQIVND (reference sequence). V was clipped by 4 bases and J by 5 bases; unmatched bases: 9. The CDR3 loop spans 15 amino acids. The DNA for the CDR3 is TGTGCCAGTAGTACCCCGGGACAGGTTGGGGAGACCCAGTACTTC. Protein product: CASSTPGQVGETQYF.

The V and J genes are TRBV11-3 and TRBJ2-2; 8 positions agree with TRBD2. V was pared by 5 bases and J by 6 bases, with 5 bases of the junction left unmatched. There are 14 residues in the CDR3. Germline V gives CDR1 SGHNT, CDR2 YENEEA. The CDR3 DNA reads as TGTGCCAGCAGCGGGACTAGGACCCCCGGGGAGCTGTTTTTT. Its protein product is CASSGTRTPGELFF.

The chain employs TRBV5-1 and TRBJ2-7; 8 nucleotides align to TRBD2. Losses at the gene ends were 0 bases for V and 0 bases for J; bases not matched to a gene: 5. The V gene's germline CDR1 is SGHRS and CDR2 YFSETQ. The length of the CDR3 is 16 residues. The CDR3 sequence is CASSLVIAGLSYEQYF. The CDR3 DNA sequence: TGCGCCAGCAGCTTGGTGATAGCGGGGCTCTCCTACGAGCAGTACTTC.

The rearrangement links TRBV9 to TRBJ2-1; tentative D call: TRBD2 (6 bases). Trimming shortened V by 2 bases and J by 6 bases, and 12 bases separated the two germline ends. Germline V lookup: CDR1 SGDLS, CDR2 YYNGEE. The CDR3 contains 14 residues. The CDR3 bases are TGTGCCAGCAGCGTCGGGTGGGGGGTCAATGAGCAGTTCTTC. Its protein is CASSVGWGVNEQFF.

The rearrangement links TRBV7-3 to TRBJ2-1, with 12 bases that match TRBD2. V gave up 1 base and J gave up 8 bases; unmatched junction bases: 6. The CDR3 is 16 residues long. Germline CDR1 and CDR2: SGHTA and FQGTGA. As DNA, the CDR3 is TGTGCCAGCAGCTTAAGGACTAGCGGGATTTTCGATGAGCAGTTCTTC. It encodes CASSLRTSGIFDEQFF.

On this clone itself: A far bigger clonotype differs at one base, so this is likely a read error. Other DNA sequences in this sample translate to the same CDR3. J is TRBJ2-2 and V is TRBV30, with D tentatively TRBD1 or TRBD2 (6 bases each). Germline V gene sequence: CDR1 GTSNPN, CDR2 SVGIG (reference sequence). The V and J ends lost 3 bases and 8 bases respectively, with 19 bases between them. The CDR3 totals 15 residues. Here the CDR3 reads CAWRSAGEDTGELFF. As DNA, the CDR3 is TGTGCCTGGAGGAGTGCAGGGGAGGATACAGGGGAGCTGTTTTTT.

The chain carries TRBV2 and TRBJ2-7; maybe TRBD1 (5 bases). The CDR3 is 13 residues long. CDR1 is SNHLY and CDR2 is FYNNEI in the germline V gene. Trimming removed 5 bases from V and 1 base from J, with 9 bases in between. The CDR3 region is CASSSDTSYEQYF. The CDR3, as DNA: TGTGCCAGCAGTTCGGACACATCCTACGAGCAGTACTTC.

The gene calls are TRBV7-9 and TRBJ2-3; D unresolved. This CDR3 is built from 14 residues. V was shortened by 5 bases and J by 6 bases, with 15 bases between the two germline ends. Germline V gene data show CDR1 as SEHNR and CDR2 as FQNEAQ (reference sequence). CDR3 DNA sequence: TGTGCCAGCAGCCCAAACGCCATATCCGATACGCAGTATTTT. It codes for CASSPNAISDTQYF.

The gene calls are TRBV7-2 and TRBJ2-7; 7 bases match TRBD1. Germline assignment: CDR1 SGHTA and CDR2 FQGNSA. V dropped 5 bases and J dropped 6; count of bases not matched to a gene: 10. The CDR3 has 14 residues. The CDR3 DNA sequence: TGTGCCAGCAGCCGAGAGACAGGGTGGGGCGAGCAGTACTTC. This encodes CASSRETGWGEQYF.

This clone was detected many times. The V call is TRBV2, the J call TRBJ2-2; 9 nucleotides match TRBD2. Trimming removed 6 bases from V and 6 bases from J; junction bases left unmatched: 11. In germline, CDR1 is SNHLY, CDR2 FYNNEI. The CDR3 has 16 amino acids. The CDR3: CASSGGTSIVAGELFF. CDR3 in DNA: TGTGCCAGCAGCGGCGGGACTAGCATAGTGGCCGGGGAGCTGTTTTTT.

The chain is built from TRBV4-1 and TRBJ2-7; possibly TRBD1 for D (7 bases). This CDR3 contains 14 residues. The ends were cut back, 1 base at V and 3 bases at J, with 10 bases in the middle. Germline-derived CDR1 and CDR2 are MGHRA and YSYEKL. CDR3 region: CASSQGRGLYEQYF. CDR3 coding DNA: TGCGCCAGCAGCCAAGGGAGGGGGCTCTACGAGCAGTACTTC.

V and J are TRBV2 and TRBJ2-3; 8 positions agree with TRBD2. V gave up 3 bases and J gave up 0 bases; unmatched junction bases: 8. The CDR3 spans 17 residues. Germline CDR1 and CDR2: SNHLY and FYNNEI. CDR3 loop: CASSDGQTSESTDTQYF. CDR3 DNA: TGTGCCAGCAGTGACGGGCAGACTAGCGAAAGCACAGATACGCAGTATTTT.

This CDR3 is CASSLFAGGGTQYF. DNA for the CDR3: TGTGCCAGCAGCTTATTTGCGGGAGGTGGTACGCAGTATTTT. V and J are TRBV7-9 and TRBJ2-3, with 8 bases identical to TRBD2. The CDR3 is 14 amino acids. Trimming removed 2 bases from V and 8 bases from J; junction bases left unmatched: 6. The V gene's germline CDR1 is SEHNR and CDR2 FQNEAQ (reference sequence).

J is TRBJ2-3 and V is TRBV5-6; the D gene is possibly TRBD2 (6 bases). The CDR3 extends over 18 amino acids. Per the germline V gene, CDR1 is SGHDT and CDR2 is YYEEEE. Trimming removed 0 bases at V and 1 base at J, with 18 bases between. The CDR3 DNA follows: TGTGCCAGCAGCTTGGAAAGGGGCGCGGGACTTGGCACAGATACGCAGTATTTT. Protein sequence: CASSLERGAGLGTDTQYF.

This chain connects TRBV9 to TRBJ2-7; 7 bases agree with TRBD1. V was pared by 0 bases and J by 0 bases, with 3 bases of the junction left unmatched. This CDR3 comprises 15 residues. Germline CDR1 reads SGDLS; CDR2 reads YYNGEE. The CDR3 bases are TGTGCCAGCAGCGTAGCCTGGGACAGCTCCTACGAGCAGTACTTC. Translating gives CASSVAWDSSYEQYF.

This clone came up a few times. This chain uses TRBV7-3 with TRBJ2-3, with 7 bases aligning to TRBD2. This CDR3 has 15 residues. With 4 bases clipped from V and 3 bases from J, the junction kept 7 bases outside the gene matches. Per germline, CDR1 SGHTA and CDR2 FQGTGA. CDR3 protein: CASSSIAGLTDTQYF. The CDR3 DNA is TGTGCCAGCAGCTCCATAGCGGGTTTAACAGATACGCAGTATTTT.

The rearrangement joins TRBV16 to TRBJ1-1; maybe TRBD1 (5 bases). Trimming pared 2 bases from V and 3 bases from J, leaving 13 bases between. The CDR3 has 15 residues. Looked up from germline, CDR1 is KGHSY and CDR2 is FQNENV. The CDR3: CASSQPPLGDTEAFF. The CDR3 DNA follows: TGTGCCAGCAGCCAACCCCCCTTAGGGGACACTGAAGCTTTCTTT. The complete variable domain, with remaining parts taken from reference TRBV16 and TRBJ1-1, reads GEEVAQTPKHLVRGEGQKAKLYCAPIKGHSYVFWYQQVLKNEFKFLISFQNENVFDETGMPKERFSAKCLPNSPCSLEIQATKLEDSAVYFCASSQPPLGDTEAFFGQGTRLTVV.

This sequence joins TRBV28 and TRBJ1-4, with D perhaps matching TRBD1 (6 bases). CDR1 and CDR2 from the germline V gene are MDHEN and SYDVKM. The CDR3 has 13 residues. Trimming left V 10 bases short and J 0 bases short, with 9 bases between. This chain's CDR3 is CAIRTATNEKLFF. The CDR3 DNA reads as TGTGCCATTAGGACAGCAACTAATGAAAAACTGTTTTTT.

V usage is TRBV7-9 and J usage is TRBJ1-3, with D hard to call. CDR1 and CDR2 from the germline V gene are SEHNR and FQNEAQ (reference sequence). The V and J ends lost 4 bases and 4 bases respectively, with 14 bases between them. This CDR3 is 15 amino acids long. CDR3 loop: CASSSQTYPGNTIYF. The DNA for the CDR3 is TGTGCCAGCAGCTCCCAGACTTATCCCGGAAACACCATATATTTT.

This chain links TRBV15 with TRBJ2-1; 8 bases agree with TRBD2. CDR1 is LNHNV and CDR2 is YYDKDF in the germline V gene (reference sequence). The junction had 15 bases not matched to a gene; V was cut back by 1 base and J by 4 bases. The CDR3 covers 19 residues. The CDR3 reads CATSRGRRSGSGAYNEQFF. For the CDR3, the DNA is TGTGCCACCAGCAGAGGTAGGAGGAGCGGGAGCGGGGCTTACAATGAGCAGTTCTTC.